A single sample is the source of the 22 T cell receptor beta chains below, sequenced in a study of vaccination effects on CD4 cells after COVID-19. Antigens of these TCRs are unknown. The ViraFEST assay expanded antigen-specific CD4+ T cells with viral peptide pools before sequencing. Having been cultured for around ten days, the cells underwent CD4+ T cell isolation. Among the vaccine recipients, none had a prior SARS-CoV-2 infection, and nucleocapsid antibodies were negative. Sequencing was performed with immunoSEQ multiplex PCR; in TCRdb, only in-frame clones are kept and a portion is missing. The data contain roughly 41,000 clones, 77% of them seen just once; the ten biggest clones take up around 2.8%. Sequenced here: CD4+ T cells from PBMCs cultured with HCoV-NL63 spike peptides, sampled before COVID-19 vaccination. These receptors originate from a human donor who received a COVID-19 vaccine.

The chain couples TRBV29-1 to TRBJ1-1; TRBD1 matches at 8 bases. Germline CDR1 reads SQVTM; CDR2 reads ANQGSEA. This CDR3 is 12 amino acids long. After removal of 7 bases from V and 2 bases from J, the junction contained 3 bases not matched to a gene. The CDR3 is CSGTGGNTEAFF. CDR3 in DNA: TGCAGCGGTACAGGGGGAAACACTGAAGCTTTCTTT.

In this sample, this clone turned up a few times. The chain recombines TRBV7-7 with TRBJ2-5, with TRBD2 matching over 8 bases. This CDR3 spans 15 amino acids. V lost 5 bases, J lost 5 bases, and 10 bases stayed unmatched. Germline CDR1 reads SSHAT; CDR2 reads FNYEAQ (reference sequence). In DNA form, the CDR3 reads TGTGCCAGCAGCCCGGGGGGGACGGGCAGGGAGACCCAGTACTTC. Translating gives CASSPGGTGRETQYF.

The chain uses TRBV11-2 and TRBJ2-5; D gene unclear. CDR1 is SGHAT and CDR2 is FQNNGV in the germline V gene. V shed 2 bases and J shed 0 bases, with 4 bases lying between them. The CDR3 is made up of 13 amino acids. The CDR3 sequence: CASSLNNQETQYF. CDR3 DNA sequence: TGTGCCAGCAGCTTAAACAACCAAGAGACCCAGTACTTC.

This chain connects TRBV18 to TRBJ2-3; no clear D. Trimming pared 1 base from V and 2 bases from J, leaving 13 bases between. This CDR3 has 16 residues. Germline assignment: CDR1 KGHSH and CDR2 LQKENI. The CDR3 nucleotides read TGTGCCAGCTCACCACTTTCCAGGTCATTCACAGATACGCAGTATTTT. This gives the protein CASSPLSRSFTDTQYF.

This clone was picked up a small number of times. The J gene is TRBJ1-2, the V gene TRBV29-1; possible D gene TRBD1, 5 bases. This CDR3 is 14 amino acids long. V was trimmed by 0 bases and J by 4 bases, leaving 12 bases between them. Germline CDR1 is SQVTM and CDR2 is ANQGSEA. CDR3 amino acids: CSVEDQGGTYGYTF. CDR3 nucleotide sequence: TGCAGCGTTGAAGATCAGGGAGGGACCTATGGCTACACCTTC. The full variable domain, in which reference TRBV29-1 and TRBJ1-2 provide the parts outside the CDR3, is SAVISQKPSRDICQRGTSLTIQCQVDSQVTMMFWYRQQPGQSLTLIATANQGSEATYESGFVIDKFPISRPNLTFSTLTVSNMSPEDSSIYLCSVEDQGGTYGYTFGSGTRLTVV.

This CDR3 reads CASRLGPAGQPQHF. The DNA of the CDR3 is TGTGCCAGCAGGCTGGGCCCTGCGGGTCAGCCCCAGCATTTT. The chain joins TRBV27 to TRBJ1-5, with D unclear. CDR1 is MNHEY and CDR2 is SMNVEV in the germline V gene (reference sequence). This CDR3 is built from 14 residues. Between the trimmed V and J ends, which lost 6 bases and 6 bases, there was a span of 15 bases.

In this sample, this clone turned up once. The CDR3 DNA reads as TGTGCCAGCAGCTTAGTGGGCCAGGTACTTAACACAGATACGCAGTATTTT. The encoded protein is CASSLVGQVLNTDTQYF. The V gene is TRBV7-8, the J gene TRBJ2-3; D ambiguous. The CDR3 has 17 residues. Germline CDR1 is SGHVS and CDR2 is FQNEAQ. The V gene lost 1 base and the J gene lost 2 bases, with 16 bases spanning the gap.

This clone came up a few times. The rearrangement links TRBV18 to TRBJ2-2, with unresolved D. CDR3 length equals 13 residues. Germline CDR1 reads KGHSH; CDR2 reads LQKENI. V was shortened by 3 bases and J by 0 bases, with 2 bases between the two germline ends. Here the CDR3 DNA reads TGTGCCAGCTCACCTCCGAACACCGGGGAGCTGTTTTTT. This sequence encodes CASSPPNTGELFF.

CDR3 loop: CASSKDRNTEAFF. The CDR3 DNA is TGTGCCAGCAGTAAGGACAGGAACACTGAAGCTTTCTTT. The gene calls are TRBV2 and TRBJ1-1, with a tentative D call TRBD1 (6 bases). Germline values: CDR1 SNHLY, CDR2 FYNNEI. Between the trimmed V and J ends, which lost 5 bases and 1 base, there was a span of 8 bases. The CDR3 has 13 residues.

V is TRBV6-5 and J is TRBJ1-2; the match to TRBD1 covers 7 bases. There are 13 residues in the CDR3. Germline CDR1 MNHEY, CDR2 SVGAGI. The trim removed 5 bases at V and 5 bases at J, leaving 5 bases unmatched. The DNA for the CDR3 is TGTGCCAGCAGTCCCCGGACAGGATATGGCTACACCTTC. Translated: CASSPRTGYGYTF.

Details on this clone: The sample holds other DNA sequences that translate to the same CDR3. The V call is TRBV6-5, the J call TRBJ2-3; possibly TRBD2 for D (5 bases). There are 14 residues in the CDR3. V dropped 0 bases and J dropped 2 bases, with 6 bases sitting between them. Germline V gene lookup returns CDR1 MNHEY and CDR2 SVGAGI. CDR3 coding DNA: TGTGCCAGCAGTTACTCGGACTCCACAGATACGCAGTATTTT. This translates into CASSYSDSTDTQYF.

The J gene is TRBJ2-2, the V gene TRBV3-1 (or the pseudogene TRBV3-2); 7 nucleotides match TRBD2. The length of the CDR3 is 14 residues. V was clipped by 7 bases and J by 1 base; unmatched bases: 3. The germline V gene encodes CDR1 LGHDT and CDR2 YNNKEL (reference sequence). The CDR3 DNA reads TGTGCCAGCACCCAGCGGGGGAACACCGGGGAGCTGTTTTTT. As protein: CASTQRGNTGELFF.

The gene calls are TRBV5-1 and TRBJ2-5; D is ambiguous. Deletions cut 1 base from V and 3 bases from J, with 4 bases between. The CDR3 runs 12 residues. The germline V gene has CDR1 SGHRS and CDR2 YFSETQ. The CDR3 DNA reads TGCGCCAGCAGCTTGAGCGAAGAGACCCAGTACTTC. Its protein product is CASSLSEETQYF.

This clone was observed a few times. The chain recombines TRBV5-1 with TRBJ2-2; 7 bases map to TRBD1. Germline CDR1 is SGHRS and CDR2 is YFSETQ. CDR3 length: 15 amino acids. The V and J ends lost 0 bases and 1 base, in that order; junction bases with no gene match: 0. DNA of the CDR3: TGCGCCAGCAGCTTGGGGACAGGGAACACCGGGGAGCTGTTTTTT. Its translation: CASSLGTGNTGELFF.

J is TRBJ1-2 and V is TRBV6-5; perhaps TRBD1 as D (5 bases). Trimming shortened V by 7 bases and J by 2 bases, and 14 bases separated the two germline ends. Germline V lookup: CDR1 MNHEY, CDR2 SVGAGI. The CDR3 is made up of 14 amino acids. Here the CDR3 reads CASTPGPTNYGYTF. The CDR3 DNA follows: TGTGCCAGCACCCCGGGACCGACGAACTATGGCTACACCTTC.

As regards this clone: One junction end does not reproduce the germline sequence, and a read error may be involved. The chain combines TRBV7-2 with TRBJ2-1, with 10 bases that match TRBD2. The CDR3 spans 15 residues. The germline CDR1 and CDR2 sequences are SGHTA and FQGNSA. CDR3 nucleotides: TGTGCCAGCAGCGTAGCCCTAGCGGGGGCCGGTGAGCAGTTCTTC. Its protein is CASSVALAGAGEQFF.

The chain carries TRBV19 and TRBJ1-5, with D possibly being TRBD1 (5 bases). V was trimmed by 8 bases and J by 2 bases, leaving 10 bases between them. This CDR3 spans 13 amino acids. Germline V lookup: CDR1 LNHDA, CDR2 SQIVND (reference sequence). The CDR3 protein is CASADKGNQPQHF. CDR3 bases: TGTGCCAGTGCGGACAAGGGCAATCAGCCCCAGCATTTT.

The rearrangement joins TRBV3-1 (or the pseudogene TRBV3-2) to TRBJ2-2; 7 nucleotides agree with TRBD1. The trim removed 6 bases at V and 0 bases at J, leaving 7 bases unmatched. The CDR3 contains 16 residues. The germline gives CDR1 LGHDT, CDR2 YNNKEL (reference sequence). The CDR3 sequence: CASSQSDRANTGELFF. CDR3 nucleotide sequence: TGTGCCAGCAGTCAATCCGACAGGGCGAACACCGGGGAGCTGTTTTTT.

The V gene is TRBV5-1, the J gene TRBJ2-5; a possible D gene is TRBD1 (5 bases). The CDR3 totals 13 residues. The germline CDR1 and CDR2 sequences are SGHRS and YFSETQ. V dropped 1 base and J dropped 5 bases, with 9 bases sitting between them. The CDR3, as DNA: TGCGCCAGCAGCTTGAGGGGCCAGGAGACCCAGTACTTC. Its translation is CASSLRGQETQYF. The variable domain in full, completed from reference TRBV5-1 and TRBJ2-5, reads KAGVTQTPRYLIKTRGQQVTLSCSPISGHRSVSWYQQTPGQGLQFLFEYFSETQRNKGNFPGRFSGRQFSNSRSEMNVSTLELGDSALYLCASSLRGQETQYFGPGTRLLVL.

The genes are TRBV19 and TRBJ2-7, with TRBD1 matching over 8 bases. The CDR3 runs 13 residues. Germline CDR1 and CDR2: LNHDA and SQIVND (reference sequence). Losses at the gene ends were 5 bases for V and 3 bases for J; bases not matched to a gene: 3. The CDR3 region has the DNA TGTGCCAGTAGTCGGACAGGGAGCTACGAGCAGTACGTC. This translates into CASSRTGSYEQYV.

The V call is TRBV3-1 (or the pseudogene TRBV3-2), the J call TRBJ2-5; 9 positions match TRBD2. With 4 bases clipped from V and 4 bases from J, the junction kept 4 bases outside the gene matches. The CDR3 sequence is 14 residues long. From germline, CDR1 is LGHDT and CDR2 YNNKEL (reference sequence). CDR3 nucleotides: TGTGCCAGCAGCCGTAGCGGGGGAGGAGAGACCCAGTACTTC. Translated, it gives CASSRSGGGETQYF.

CDR3 loop: CASSYSDRYVGGYTF. In nucleotides, the CDR3 is TGTGCCAGCAGTTACTCGGACCGCTACGTAGGAGGCTACACCTTC. The chain joins TRBV6-5 to TRBJ1-2; D call uncertain. V was shortened by 0 bases and J by 8 bases, with 16 bases between the two germline ends. CDR1 and CDR2 from the germline V gene are MNHEY and SVGAGI. The CDR3 contains 15 residues.